The 21 T cell receptor beta chains given below trace back to one sample, sequenced in a study of PD-1 blockade in classical Hodgkin lymphoma. The method was immunoSEQ multiplex PCR; TCRdb's version includes in-frame clones alone and lacks a portion of them. The sample gives around 30,000 clones, around 89% of which show up once; 0.22% is in the top ten. Time point reported: newly diagnosed, previously untreated cHL patient sample. Isolation of CD4+ T cells from thawed PBMCs was performed by magnetic negative selection. Sequenced sample: CD4+ T cells from blood. These receptor sequences come from a human donor with classical Hodgkin lymphoma.

The chain joins TRBV5-5 to TRBJ1-2; 11 positions agree with TRBD1. Germline values: CDR1 SGHKS, CDR2 YYEKEE (reference sequence). After removal of 4 bases from V and 4 bases from J, the junction contained 6 bases not matched to a gene. This CDR3 comprises 15 residues. CDR3 coding DNA: TGTGCCAGCAGCCGCCTGGGACAGGGGGGCTATGGCTACACCTTC. Protein product: CASSRLGQGGYGYTF.

The V call is TRBV7-9, the J call TRBJ1-2; the D gene is possibly TRBD1 (5 bases). With 7 bases removed from V and 5 bases from J, the gap between germline ends came to 17 bases. CDR3 size: 14 residues. Germline loops: CDR1 SEHNR, CDR2 FQNEAQ (reference sequence). This CDR3 reads CASTRGGTGYGYTF. The CDR3 DNA sequence: TGTGCCAGCACGCGGGGTGGGACTGGGTATGGCTACACCTTC.

The V call is TRBV19, the J call TRBJ1-2, with D unclear. V lost 7 bases, J lost 0 bases, and 15 bases lay in between. In germline, CDR1 is LNHDA, CDR2 SQIVND (reference sequence). CDR3 size: 15 residues. Here the CDR3 DNA reads TGTGCCAGTAAACCAGGCCCCCCCGCTAACTATGGCTACACCTTC. Its protein is CASKPGPPANYGYTF.

The V and J genes are TRBV28 and TRBJ2-5, with D possibly matching TRBD1 (6 bases). Trimming removed 3 bases from V and 4 bases from J, with 12 bases in between. CDR1 is MDHEN and CDR2 is SYDVKM in the germline V gene. The CDR3 covers 14 residues. The CDR3 region is CASSLAGARETQYF. DNA for the CDR3: TGTGCCAGCAGTTTGGCAGGGGCTCGAGAGACCCAGTACTTC.

The chain recombines TRBV14 with TRBJ2-5, with a tentative D call TRBD2 (5 bases). With 2 bases removed from V and 4 bases from J, the gap between germline ends came to 11 bases. Per germline, CDR1 SGHDN and CDR2 FVKESK. This CDR3 contains 14 residues. CDR3 coding DNA: TGTGCCAGCAGCCAAACTAGTGCGGCAGAGACCCAGTACTTC. This codes for CASSQTSAAETQYF.

The rearrangement links TRBV20-1 to TRBJ1-1; D may be TRBD1 (5 bases). Germline CDR1 reads DFQATT; CDR2 reads SNEGSKA (reference sequence). Trimming cost V 0 bases and J 8 bases, with 7 bases left between them. CDR3 length: 11 residues. CDR3 DNA sequence: TGCAGTGCTAGAGACGAGGGGGAAGCTTTCTTT. Amino acid sequence: CSARDEGEAFF.

The rearrangement uses TRBV7-3 and TRBJ2-3; TRBD2 agrees at 9 bases. This CDR3 has 16 residues. Per germline, CDR1 SGHTA and CDR2 FQGTGA. J gave up 3 bases and V 4 bases, and 8 bases lay outside the gene matches. The CDR3 region is CASSSISGGPTDTQYF. As DNA, the CDR3 is TGTGCCAGCAGCTCGATAAGCGGGGGGCCAACAGATACGCAGTATTTT. The variable domain in full, with the rest retrieved from reference TRBV7-3 and TRBJ2-3, is GAGVSQTPSNKVTEKGKYVELRCDPISGHTALYWYRQSLGQGPEFLIYFQGTGAADDSGLPNDRFFAVRPEGSVSTLKIQRTERGDSAVYLCASSSISGGPTDTQYFGPGTRLTVL.

The rearrangement joins TRBV7-9 to TRBJ1-6, with 8 bases fitting TRBD1. CDR1 is SEHNR and CDR2 is FQNEAQ in the germline V gene (reference sequence). Trimming removed 5 bases from V and 8 bases from J; junction bases left unmatched: 11. The length of the CDR3 is 16 residues. CDR3 nucleotides: TGTGCCAGCAGCCGCGACAGGGGTAAAGTGGATTCACCCCTCCACTTT. This codes for CASSRDRGKVDSPLHF.

This clone was picked up one time. The genes are TRBV10-2 and TRBJ1-2; unclear D gene. This CDR3 has 14 residues. Germline V gives CDR1 WSHSY, CDR2 SAAADI. V shed 4 bases and J shed 1 base, with 10 bases lying between them. DNA of the CDR3: TGCGCCAGCAGTGGCGGAGGCTTTAACTATGGCTACACCTTC. Residues: CASSGGGFNYGYTF.

This clone was seen just once. The gene calls are TRBV19 and TRBJ1-3; D is undetermined. Trimming took off 5 bases at V and 0 bases at J, with 8 bases between the two ends. Looked up from germline, CDR1 is LNHDA and CDR2 is SQIVND (reference sequence). The CDR3 is 14 amino acids. This CDR3 is CASSSPYSGNTIYF. CDR3 DNA: TGTGCCAGTAGTTCTCCATACTCTGGAAACACCATATATTTT.

V gene TRBV5-5 combines with J gene TRBJ1-5; 8 bases line up with TRBD1. Germline lookup yields CDR1 SGHKS and CDR2 YYEKEE (reference sequence). The CDR3 is 14 residues long. With V trimmed by 0 bases and J by 9 bases, 5 bases remained unmatched. The DNA for the CDR3 is TGTGCCAGCAGCTTGGTTCAGGGGGCCCGGCCCCAGCATTTT. It is translated as CASSLVQGARPQHF. Drawing the rest from reference TRBV5-5 and TRBJ1-5, the complete variable domain is DAGVTQSPTHLIKTRGQQVTLRCSPISGHKSVSWYQQVLGQGPQFIFQYYEKEERGRGNFPDRFSARQFPNYSSELNVNALLLGDSALYLCASSLVQGARPQHFGDGTRLSIL.

The rearrangement joins TRBV11-1 to TRBJ2-2; D tentatively fits TRBD1 or TRBD2 (5 bases each). V dropped 5 bases and J dropped 2 bases, with 9 bases sitting between them. Germline-derived CDR1 and CDR2 are SGHAT and FQDESV (reference sequence). The CDR3 runs 14 residues. The CDR3 nucleotides are TGTGCCAGCAGCCACGGGGCAAACACCGGGGAGCTGTTTTTT. Translated, it gives CASSHGANTGELFF.

The rearrangement links TRBV30 to TRBJ1-3; unclear D gene. The CDR3 is 14 residues long. V lost 3 bases and J lost 5, with 14 bases in between. The germline V gene has CDR1 GTSNPN and CDR2 SVGIG (reference sequence). The CDR3 protein is CAWRVPLGRNTIYF. The CDR3 DNA follows: TGTGCCTGGAGGGTCCCCCTGGGTCGAAACACCATATATTTT.

CDR3 sequence reads: CASSENVWLSYEQYF. CDR3 DNA: TGTGCCAGCAGTGAAAATGTTTGGCTATCCTACGAGCAGTACTTC. V gene TRBV6-1 combines with J gene TRBJ2-7, with unresolved D. This CDR3 region has 15 residues. CDR1 is MNHNS and CDR2 is SASEGT in the germline V gene. The V end lost 2 bases, the J end lost 1 base, and 12 bases lay between the germline ends.

This clone was found once. Relative to the germline gene, one junction end is altered; a read error may explain this. The rearrangement links TRBV7-9 to TRBJ1-2; TRBD1 aligns across 8 bases. From germline, CDR1 is SEHNR and CDR2 FQNEAQ (reference sequence). CDR3 length: 15 residues. CDR3 DNA: TGTGCCAGCAGCTACACAGGGGGGCCTAAATATGGCTACACCTTC. Translating gives CASSYTGGPKYGYTF.

The chain employs TRBV5-6 and TRBJ1-5; possible D gene TRBD1, 5 bases. This CDR3 has 14 residues. Trimming removed 0 bases at V and 1 base at J, with 5 bases between. CDR1 is SGHDT, CDR2 YYEEEE, per germline. The CDR3 coding sequence is TGTGCCAGCAGCTTGGGGGGGAGCAATCAGCCCCAGCATTTT. This translates into CASSLGGSNQPQHF.

This chain links TRBV10-1 with TRBJ2-3; D is perhaps TRBD2 (5 bases). Per the germline V gene, CDR1 is WNHNN and CDR2 is SYGVQD (reference sequence). V was shortened by 8 bases and J by 5 bases, with 14 bases between the two germline ends. The CDR3 sequence is 13 residues long. The CDR3 loop reads CASQEAEGDTQYF. DNA of the CDR3: TGCGCCAGCCAAGAGGCTGAGGGAGATACGCAGTATTTT.

The J gene is TRBJ2-2, the V gene TRBV6-6; a possible D gene is TRBD1 (6 bases). Germline CDR1 MNHNY, CDR2 SVGAGI (reference sequence). The CDR3 is 14 residues long. Trimming left V 6 bases short and J 0 bases short, with 8 bases between. CDR3 region: CASRDSSNTGELFF. In DNA, the CDR3 is TGTGCCAGCAGGGACAGTTCGAACACCGGGGAGCTGTTTTTT.

This clone is a singleton in its sample. This rearrangement joins TRBV6-5 to TRBJ1-2, with 7 nucleotides matching TRBD1. This CDR3 contains 15 residues. The V segment lost 0 bases and the J segment 2 bases; nucleotides outside the gene matches: 3. Germline values: CDR1 MNHEY, CDR2 SVGAGI. CDR3 sequence reads: CASSYSQGGNYGYTF. The CDR3, as DNA: TGTGCCAGCAGTTACTCCCAGGGGGGAAACTATGGCTACACCTTC.

The chain has TRBV18 and TRBJ1-6, with 10 nucleotides matching TRBD1. The CDR3 spans 18 residues. Trimming removed 2 bases from V and 0 bases from J; junction bases left unmatched: 4. The germline V gene has CDR1 KGHSH and CDR2 LQKENI. CDR3 in DNA: TGTGCCAGCTCACCATGGGGACAGGGGAGCTCCTATAATTCACCCCTCCACTTT. Translation: CASSPWGQGSSYNSPLHF.

The CDR3 DNA reads TGTGCCAGTAGTCCCTGGCAGGGCGCGAGGAGCTACACCTTC. This translates into CASSPWQGARSYTF. The chain uses TRBV19 and TRBJ1-2; D might be TRBD1 (5 bases). V lost 5 bases and J lost 9, with 19 bases in between. Per the germline V gene, CDR1 is LNHDA and CDR2 is SQIVND (reference sequence). The CDR3 loop spans 14 amino acids.